This T cell receptor beta chain was identified during a study of T-cell memory formation after mild COVID-19. Notes on the study in general: Of the contracting clones, CD4+ ones lay mainly in CM and EM, and CD8+ ones in EMRA.

Details on this clonotype: Its specificity is not known.

V was clipped by 0 bases and J by 4 bases, with 9 bases between them. The CDR3 has 14 amino acids. Germline CDR1 reads GTSNPN; CDR2 reads SVGIG (reference sequence). After 5'RACE with constant-segment primers, TCR alpha and TCR beta cDNA libraries carrying sample barcodes and UMIs were obtained. In TCRdb, the 5' RACE reads were re-called with MiXCR into one record per CDR3 protein. The table shows 120,000 or so distinct CDR3 sequences, with approximately 5.9% occurring only once. The chain recombines TRBV30 with TRBJ1-4; no clear D gene. This sequence originates from an adult woman who had mild COVID-19 (a few samples of this study predate the infection). Cell type and time point are not known. Source material: PBMCs or a T cell subset sorted from them (not recorded which). CDR3 residues: CAWSVTSLNEKLFF. The CDR3 bases are TGTGCCTGGAGTGTCACCAGCCTTAATGAAAAACTGTTTTTT.